The sequence of this T cell receptor beta chain was determined in a study of T cell repertoires in cytomegalovirus infection. This clonotype was counted a few times. TCRdb used MiXCR to reprocess the reads, holding one entry per CDR3 protein. The sample holds a few hundred thousand distinct CDR3 sequences; about 26% are singletons and the top ten take approximately 13%. CDR1 SGHAT and CDR2 FQNNGV come from the germline V gene. This CDR3 comprises 18 residues. V trimming: 5 bases; J trimming: 3 bases; junction bases outside the gene matches: 18. V is TRBV11-2 and J is TRBJ1-1, with 7 nucleotides matching TRBD1. The source is a human donor in good health (CMV status not recorded). Some clones in this sample may be carry-over from other donors' samples. Sequenced material: PBMCs. CDR3 coding DNA: TGTGCCAGCAGCCCAGGACGAGGCAGGGGGAGGGGGGACACTGAAGCTTTCTTT. Translated: CASSPGRGRGRGDTEAFF.